This T cell receptor (beta chain) was observed in a study of OX40 agonist ivuxolimab in advanced cancers. Sequencing used immunoSEQ multiplex PCR; TCRdb keeps in-frame clones, though not all of them. The data show tens of thousands of clones, 70% to 90% seen once. The CDR3 has 17 residues. Germline V gives CDR1 MDHEN, CDR2 SYDVKM. Trimming took 6 bases from V and 5 from J, leaving 26 bases between them. Here the sequenced sample was CD4+ or CD8+ T cells sorted from blood, taken in a trial of the OX40 agonist ivuxolimab. The chain joins TRBV28 to TRBJ2-7; D might be TRBD1 or TRBD2, each matching 5 bases. The source of this sequence is an adult with an advanced solid tumor such as melanoma, head and neck, liver or kidney cancer. The CDR3 spells CASSSPRGREGSNEQYF. CDR3 sequence (DNA): TGTGCCAGCAGCAGCCCCCGGGGCAGGGAAGGGTCCAACGAGCAGTACTTC. Full variable domain (outside the CDR3, taken from reference TRBV28 and TRBJ2-7): DVKVTQSSRYLVKRTGEKVFLECVQDMDHENMFWYRQDPGLGLRLIYFSYDVKMKEKGDIPEGYSVSREKKERFSLILESASTNQTSMYLCASSSPRGREGSNEQYFGPGTRLTVT.